This TCR beta chain appears in the sequencing data of a study of post-analysis software for immune sequencing data. Unique molecular identifiers were carried by the TCR beta cDNA libraries. Each CDR3 protein gets one entry after TCRdb re-called the PCR reads with MiXCR. Of around 200,000 distinct CDR3 sequences listed, 29% are singletons. The sample consisted of blood. This clonotype originated in a girl under 18 with multiple sclerosis.

The CDR3 here is CASTKNNRDRSYEQYF. CDR3 nucleotides: TGTGCCAGCACCAAAAACAACCGGGACAGATCCTACGAGCAGTACTTC. The V call is TRBV2, the J call TRBJ2-7, with 7 bases lining up with TRBD1. The ends lost 7 bases at V and 1 base at J; junction bases unmatched: 13. The CDR3 is 16 amino acids. The germline gives CDR1 SNHLY, CDR2 FYNNEI. The whole variable domain, filled in from reference TRBV2 and TRBJ2-7, reads EPEVTQTPSHQVTQMGQEVILRCVPISNHLYFYWYRQILGQKVEFLVSFYNNEISEKSEIFDDQFSVERPDGSNFTLKIRSTKLEDSAMYFCASTKNNRDRSYEQYFGPGTRLTVT.